This T cell receptor beta chain appears in the sequencing data of a study of radiotherapy plus CTLA-4 blockade in lung cancer. TCRdb's table, derived via immunoSEQ multiplex PCR, lists solely in-frame clones and lacks some. The data hold around 100,000 clones, with 65% to 75% observed a single time. The CDR3 is made up of 17 amino acids. V was clipped by 3 bases and J by 3 bases; unmatched bases: 13. The germline V gene has CDR1 MDHEN and CDR2 SYDVKM. Source: peripheral blood, taken from a patient treated with radiotherapy plus ipilimumab. The TCR was taken from a human donor with non-small cell lung cancer who had a partial response to radiotherapy plus ipilimumab. Some clones in this sample may be carry-over from other donors' samples. This chain links TRBV28 with TRBJ1-1, with TRBD1 identical over 7 bases. The DNA of the CDR3 is TGTGCCAGCAGTTTTTTAGTAGGGGGCCTGGACGACACTGAAGCTTTCTTT. Translation: CASSFLVGGLDDTEAFF.